This T cell receptor (beta chain) emerged from a study of T-cell memory formation after mild COVID-19 (dated by TCRdb to the early 2020s). At the level of the whole study: TCR sequence clusters from the two donors were found to be largely donor specific. In a couple of donors, T-cell clones that expanded and contracted after mild COVID-19 were followed by sequencing TCRalpha and TCRbeta repertoires longitudinally. The cohort was made up of two young adult volunteers, one female and one male, who were previously healthy. Summary of the overall study and its limitations: Only two mild cases were covered by the study, and larger cohorts that include severe cases with pre-infection samples were considered necessary. SARS-CoV-2 specificity was not confirmed for the second-wave clones peaking on day 37. From day 15 to 85, contracting clones showed balanced CD4/CD8 phenotypes, whereas a second wave of clones that expanded from day 15 to 37 leaned towards CD4+. Contracting CD4+ clones were found mainly in CM and EM memory subsets, while CD8+ clones were enriched in EMRA. Some responding clones were detected in pre-infection memory, suggesting pre-existing cross-reactive memory T cells joined the SARS-CoV-2 response.

PBMCs were isolated by Ficoll-Paque density gradient centrifugation. Notes on this clonotype: This clone's antigen is unknown. No base quality values were provided; no much bigger clone lies one nucleotide off.

Sequencing took place on an Illumina NovaSeq 6000. TCRalpha and TCRbeta cDNA libraries were built by 5'RACE with constant-segment primers, adding sample barcodes and unique molecular identifiers. RNA was extracted from every sample with Trizol reagent. Library amplification was performed in two PCR steps, and a second sample barcode and Illumina TruSeq adapters were introduced in the second step. Libraries were sequenced on an Illumina NovaSeq with 2 x 150 bp paired-end reads. Per the authors' processing: Reads were demultiplexed and collapsed into UMI-guided consensus sequences with migec v1.2.7. With mixcr v2.1.11, UMI consensuses were aligned to TRA and TRB V and J templates and assembled into clonotypes. A clonotype was counted as expanded or contracted only when both edgeR and NoisET called the clonotype significant, with the noise models trained on biological replicates. For edgeR calls, a false discovery rate-adjusted p below 0.01 and a log2 fold-change threshold of 1 were applied. As an exploratory analysis of dynamics, max-normalized trajectories of the 1000 most abundant clonotypes were examined with PCA combined with hierarchical clustering. Separately sequenced CD4+ and CD8+ repertoires were used to assign the CD4 or CD8 phenotype of responding clones. TCRdb cleaned the public reads at Q25 with fastp, built clones with MiXCR and kept in-frame beta chains. Every entry covers one CDR3 protein and lists the most common genes and DNA from its rows. The authors' filters were not applied to this entry. A total of 350,000 to 450,000 distinct CDR3 sequences appear in this sample, around 19% of them only once. Of the sample, 7.5% to 10% is held by the ten largest clones.

The junction shows trimming of 0 bases on V and 0 bases on J, and the gene matches do not reach 4 bases of it. Reading the germline V gene gives CDR1 SNHLY and CDR2 FYNNEI. Reading from cysteine to phenylalanine, the CDR3 counts 18 amino acids. Only CDR3 DNA is held: 54 bases, read in frame from base 1. The sample taken for sequencing was PBMCs or a T cell subset sorted from them (not recorded which). This TCR came from an adult woman who had mild COVID-19 (a few samples of this study predate the infection). The sample titles of this study are shuffled in the database, so cell type and time point are left out; the donor was told from shared clones. This chain is built from TRBV2 and TRBJ2-6; 8 bases in between match TRBD1. The CDR3 corresponds to CASSEAGTGYSGANVLTF. The nucleotide sequence reads as follows: TGTGCCAGCAGTGAAGCCGGGACAGGATACTCTGGGGCCAACGTCCTGACTTTC. Reference TRBV2 and TRBJ2-6 proteins supply the regions before and after the CDR3; the full variable domain is: EPEVTQTPSHQVTQMGQEVILRCVPISNHLYFYWYRQILGQKVEFLVSFYNNEISEKSEIFDDQFSVERPDGSNFTLKIRSTKLEDSAMYFCASSEAGTGYSGANVLTFGAGSRLTVL.